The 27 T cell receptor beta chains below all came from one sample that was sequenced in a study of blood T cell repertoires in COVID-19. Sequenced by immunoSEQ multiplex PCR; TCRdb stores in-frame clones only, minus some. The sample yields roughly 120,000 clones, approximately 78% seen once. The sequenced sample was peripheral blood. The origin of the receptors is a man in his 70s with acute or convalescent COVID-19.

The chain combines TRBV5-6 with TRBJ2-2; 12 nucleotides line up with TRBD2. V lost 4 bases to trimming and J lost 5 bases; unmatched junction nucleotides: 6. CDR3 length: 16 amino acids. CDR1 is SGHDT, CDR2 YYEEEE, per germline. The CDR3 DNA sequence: TGTGCCAGCAGCCCCCTGACTAGCGGGAGAACCGGGGAGCTGTTTTTT. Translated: CASSPLTSGRTGELFF.

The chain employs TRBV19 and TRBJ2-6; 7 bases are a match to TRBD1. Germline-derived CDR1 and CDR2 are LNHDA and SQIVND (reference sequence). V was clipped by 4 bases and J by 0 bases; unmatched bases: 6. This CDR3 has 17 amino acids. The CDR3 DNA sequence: TGTGCCAGTAGTAGACCGGGACAGAGCTCTGGGGCCAACGTCCTGACTTTC. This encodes CASSRPGQSSGANVLTF.

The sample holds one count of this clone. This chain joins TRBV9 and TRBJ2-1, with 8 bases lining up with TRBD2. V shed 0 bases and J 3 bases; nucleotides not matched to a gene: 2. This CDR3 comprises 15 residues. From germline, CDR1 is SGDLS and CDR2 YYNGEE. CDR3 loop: CASSVEAGDYNEQFF. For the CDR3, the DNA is TGTGCCAGCAGCGTAGAAGCGGGGGACTACAATGAGCAGTTCTTC.

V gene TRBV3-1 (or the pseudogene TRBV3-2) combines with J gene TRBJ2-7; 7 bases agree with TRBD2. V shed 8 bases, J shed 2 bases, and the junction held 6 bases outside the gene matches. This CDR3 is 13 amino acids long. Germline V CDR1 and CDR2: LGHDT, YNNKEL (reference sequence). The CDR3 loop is CASGRDGPYEQYF. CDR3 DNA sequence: TGTGCCAGCGGGAGGGACGGCCCCTACGAGCAGTACTTC.

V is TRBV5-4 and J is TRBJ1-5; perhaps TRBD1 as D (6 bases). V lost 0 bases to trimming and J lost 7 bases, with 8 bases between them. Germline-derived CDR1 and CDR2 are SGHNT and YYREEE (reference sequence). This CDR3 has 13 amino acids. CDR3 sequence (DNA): TGTGCCAGCAGCTTGGACAGGGAGCAGCCCCAGCATTTT. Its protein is CASSLDREQPQHF.

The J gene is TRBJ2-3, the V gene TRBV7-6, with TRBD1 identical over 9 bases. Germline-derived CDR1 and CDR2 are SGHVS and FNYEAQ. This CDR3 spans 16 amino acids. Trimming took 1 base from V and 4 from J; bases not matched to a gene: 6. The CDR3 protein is CASSLDRGQGADTQYF. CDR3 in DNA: TGTGCCAGCAGCTTAGACAGGGGGCAAGGTGCAGATACGCAGTATTTT. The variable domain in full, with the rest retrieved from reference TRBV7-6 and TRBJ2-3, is GAGVSQSPRYKVTKRGQDVALRCDPISGHVSLYWYRQALGQGPEFLTYFNYEAQQDKSGLPNDRFSAERPEGSISTLTIQRTEQRDSAMYRCASSLDRGQGADTQYFGPGTRLTVL.

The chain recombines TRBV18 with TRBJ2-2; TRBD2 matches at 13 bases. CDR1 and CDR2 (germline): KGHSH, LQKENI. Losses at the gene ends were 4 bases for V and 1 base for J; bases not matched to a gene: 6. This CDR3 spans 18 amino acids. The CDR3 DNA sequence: TGTGCCAGCTCACGAACCGGGACTAGCGGGAAGAACACCGGGGAGCTGTTTTTT. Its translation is CASSRTGTSGKNTGELFF.

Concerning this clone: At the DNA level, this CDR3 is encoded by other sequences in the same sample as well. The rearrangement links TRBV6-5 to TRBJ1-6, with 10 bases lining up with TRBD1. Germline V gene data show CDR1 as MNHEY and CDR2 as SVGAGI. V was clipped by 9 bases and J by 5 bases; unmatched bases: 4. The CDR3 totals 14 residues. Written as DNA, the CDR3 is TGTGCCAGTCGGACAGGGGGTGATAATTCACCCCTCCACTTT. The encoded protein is CASRTGGDNSPLHF.

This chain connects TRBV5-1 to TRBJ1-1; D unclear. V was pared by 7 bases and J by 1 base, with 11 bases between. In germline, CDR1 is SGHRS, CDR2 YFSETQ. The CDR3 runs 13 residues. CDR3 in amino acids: CASRREENTEAFF. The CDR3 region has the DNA TGCGCCAGCCGCCGTGAGGAGAACACTGAAGCTTTCTTT. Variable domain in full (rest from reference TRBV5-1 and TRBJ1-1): KAGVTQTPRYLIKTRGQQVTLSCSPISGHRSVSWYQQTPGQGLQFLFEYFSETQRNKGNFPGRFSGRQFSNSRSEMNVSTLELGDSALYLCASRREENTEAFFGQGTRLTVV.

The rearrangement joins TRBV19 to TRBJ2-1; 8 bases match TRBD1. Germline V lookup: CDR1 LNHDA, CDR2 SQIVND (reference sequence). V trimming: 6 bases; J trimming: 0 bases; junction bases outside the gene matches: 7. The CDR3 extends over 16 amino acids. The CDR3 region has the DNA TGTGCCAGTAGAACCCGGACAGGGAACTCCTACAATGAGCAGTTCTTC. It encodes CASRTRTGNSYNEQFF. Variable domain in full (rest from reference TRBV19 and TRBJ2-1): DGGITQSPKYLFRKEGQNVTLSCEQNLNHDAMYWYRQDPGQGLRLIYYSQIVNDFQKGDIAEGYSVSREKKESFPLTVTSAQKNPTAFYLCASRTRTGNSYNEQFFGPGTRLTVL.

The CDR3 reads CASSSTGFQGSPLHF. CDR3 coding DNA: TGTGCCAGCAGTTCTACAGGGTTTCAGGGTTCACCCCTCCACTTT. This chain links TRBV28 with TRBJ1-6; D possibly corresponds to TRBD1 (6 bases). The CDR3 loop spans 15 amino acids. Germline V gene data show CDR1 as MDHEN and CDR2 as SYDVKM. The V and J ends lost 4 bases and 9 bases respectively, with 16 bases between them. Filled out from reference TRBV28 and TRBJ1-6, the complete variable domain reads DVKVTQSSRYLVKRTGEKVFLECVQDMDHENMFWYRQDPGLGLRLIYFSYDVKMKEKGDIPEGYSVSREKKERFSLILESASTNQTSMYLCASSSTGFQGSPLHFGNGTRLTVT.

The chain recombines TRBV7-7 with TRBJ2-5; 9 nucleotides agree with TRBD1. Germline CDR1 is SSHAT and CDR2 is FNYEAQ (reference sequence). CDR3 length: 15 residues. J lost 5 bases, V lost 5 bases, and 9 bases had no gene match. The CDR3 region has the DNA TGTGCCAGCAGCAAAAACCGGGACAGGGCGGAGACCCAGTACTTC. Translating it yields CASSKNRDRAETQYF.

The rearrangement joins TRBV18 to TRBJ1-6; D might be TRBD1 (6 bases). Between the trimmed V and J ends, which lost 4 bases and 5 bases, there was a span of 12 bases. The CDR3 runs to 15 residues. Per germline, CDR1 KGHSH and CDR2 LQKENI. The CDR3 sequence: CASSQGQNDNSPLHF. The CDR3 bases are TGTGCCAGCTCACAAGGACAGAACGATAATTCACCCCTCCACTTT.

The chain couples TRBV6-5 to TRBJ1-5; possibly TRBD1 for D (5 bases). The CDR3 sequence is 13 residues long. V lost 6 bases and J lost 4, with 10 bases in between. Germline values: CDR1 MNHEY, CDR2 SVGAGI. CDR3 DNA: TGTGCCAGCAGCGGACAATTTAATCAGCCCCAGCATTTT. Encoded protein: CASSGQFNQPQHF.

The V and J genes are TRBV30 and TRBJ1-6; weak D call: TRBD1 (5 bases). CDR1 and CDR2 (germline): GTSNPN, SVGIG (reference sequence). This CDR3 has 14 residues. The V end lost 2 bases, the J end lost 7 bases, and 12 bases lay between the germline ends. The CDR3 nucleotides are TGTGCCTGGAGTAGGGCAGGGCGAAATTCACCCCTCCACTTT. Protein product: CAWSRAGRNSPLHF.

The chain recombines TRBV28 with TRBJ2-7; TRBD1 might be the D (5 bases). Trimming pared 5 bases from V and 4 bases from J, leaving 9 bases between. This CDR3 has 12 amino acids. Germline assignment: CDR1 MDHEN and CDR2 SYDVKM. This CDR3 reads CASSETEYEQYF. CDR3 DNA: TGTGCCAGCAGTGAGACAGAATACGAGCAGTACTTC.

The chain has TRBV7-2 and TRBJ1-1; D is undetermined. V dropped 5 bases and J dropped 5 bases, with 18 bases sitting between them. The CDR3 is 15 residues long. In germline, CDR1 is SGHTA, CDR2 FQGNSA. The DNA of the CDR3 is TGTGCCAGCAGCCTAGGGCACGGCGGGAGTACTGAAGCTTTCTTT. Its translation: CASSLGHGGSTEAFF.

This CDR3 reads CASSEDRDTEAFF. The CDR3, as DNA: TGTGCCAGCAGCGAGGACAGGGACACTGAAGCTTTCTTT. The genes are TRBV9 and TRBJ1-1; 8 bases agree with TRBD1. The CDR3 runs to 13 residues. J was trimmed by 3 bases and V by 3 bases; bases with no gene match: 1. Germline lookup yields CDR1 SGDLS and CDR2 YYNGEE.

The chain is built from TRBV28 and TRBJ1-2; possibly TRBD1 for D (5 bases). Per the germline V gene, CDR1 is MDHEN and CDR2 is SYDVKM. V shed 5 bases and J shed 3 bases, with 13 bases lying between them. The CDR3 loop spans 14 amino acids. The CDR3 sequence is CASSGGRGDYGYTF. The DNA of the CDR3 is TGTGCCAGCAGTGGGGGACGGGGGGACTATGGCTACACCTTC.

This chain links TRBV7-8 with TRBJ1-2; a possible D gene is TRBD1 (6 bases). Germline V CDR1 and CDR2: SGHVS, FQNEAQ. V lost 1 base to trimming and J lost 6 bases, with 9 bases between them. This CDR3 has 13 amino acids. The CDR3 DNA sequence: TGTGCCAGCAGCTTAGGGTCAGGGGATGGCTACACCTTC. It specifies CASSLGSGDGYTF.

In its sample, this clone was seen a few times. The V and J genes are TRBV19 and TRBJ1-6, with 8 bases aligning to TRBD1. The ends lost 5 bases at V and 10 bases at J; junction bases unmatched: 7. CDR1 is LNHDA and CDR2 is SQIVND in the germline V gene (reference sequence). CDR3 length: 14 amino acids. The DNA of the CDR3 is TGTGCCAGTAGTCAGGGGGCAGGAGGATCACCCCTCCACTTT. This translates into CASSQGAGGSPLHF.

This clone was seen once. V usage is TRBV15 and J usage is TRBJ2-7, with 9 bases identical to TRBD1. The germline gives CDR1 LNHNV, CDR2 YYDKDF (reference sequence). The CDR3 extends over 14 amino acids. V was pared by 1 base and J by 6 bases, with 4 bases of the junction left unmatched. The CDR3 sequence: CATSRGQGDGEQYF. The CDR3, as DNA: TGTGCCACCAGCAGAGGACAGGGGGACGGCGAGCAGTACTTC. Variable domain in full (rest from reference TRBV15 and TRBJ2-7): DAMVIQNPRYQVTQFGKPVTLSCSQTLNHNVMYWYQQKSSQAPKLLFHYYDKDFNNEADTPDNFQSRRPNTSFCFLDIRSPGLGDTAMYLCATSRGQGDGEQYFGPGTRLTVT.

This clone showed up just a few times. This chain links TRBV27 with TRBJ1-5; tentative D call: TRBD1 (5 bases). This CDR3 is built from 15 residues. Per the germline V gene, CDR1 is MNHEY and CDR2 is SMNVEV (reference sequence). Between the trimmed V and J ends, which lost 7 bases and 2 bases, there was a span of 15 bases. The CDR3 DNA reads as TGTGCCAGCACGCGGTGGGGAGGGGGCAATCAGCCCCAGCATTTT. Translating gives CASTRWGGGNQPQHF.

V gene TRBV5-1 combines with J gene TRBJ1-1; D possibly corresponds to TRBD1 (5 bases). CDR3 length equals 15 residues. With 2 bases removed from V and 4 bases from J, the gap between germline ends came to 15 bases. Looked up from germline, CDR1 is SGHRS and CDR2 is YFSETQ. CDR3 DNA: TGCGCCAGCAGCTTAGAATGGGGCGGGAGCACTGAAGCTTTCTTT. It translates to CASSLEWGGSTEAFF.

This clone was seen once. CDR3 DNA: TGTGCCAGCAGGGAGGGGAACTATGGCTACACCTTC. Its protein is CASREGNYGYTF. The rearrangement links TRBV28 to TRBJ1-2; a possible D gene is TRBD1 (5 bases). V lost 6 bases and J 2 bases, leaving 7 bases between the germline ends. The CDR3 length is 12 residues. Germline loops: CDR1 MDHEN, CDR2 SYDVKM.

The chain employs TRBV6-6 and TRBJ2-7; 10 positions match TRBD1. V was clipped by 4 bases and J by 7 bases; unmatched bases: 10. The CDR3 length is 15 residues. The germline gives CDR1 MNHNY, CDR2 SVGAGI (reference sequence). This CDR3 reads CASSSRGTGVSEQYF. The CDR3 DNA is TGTGCCAGCAGTTCGAGGGGGACAGGGGTCTCGGAGCAGTACTTC.

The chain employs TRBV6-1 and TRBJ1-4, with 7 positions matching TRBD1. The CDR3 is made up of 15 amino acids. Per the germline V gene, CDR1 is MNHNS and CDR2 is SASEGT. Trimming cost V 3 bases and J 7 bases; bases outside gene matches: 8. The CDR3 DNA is TGTGCCAGCAGTGATAAAGGGGGGACAGCTGAAAAACTGTTTTTT. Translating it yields CASSDKGGTAEKLFF.